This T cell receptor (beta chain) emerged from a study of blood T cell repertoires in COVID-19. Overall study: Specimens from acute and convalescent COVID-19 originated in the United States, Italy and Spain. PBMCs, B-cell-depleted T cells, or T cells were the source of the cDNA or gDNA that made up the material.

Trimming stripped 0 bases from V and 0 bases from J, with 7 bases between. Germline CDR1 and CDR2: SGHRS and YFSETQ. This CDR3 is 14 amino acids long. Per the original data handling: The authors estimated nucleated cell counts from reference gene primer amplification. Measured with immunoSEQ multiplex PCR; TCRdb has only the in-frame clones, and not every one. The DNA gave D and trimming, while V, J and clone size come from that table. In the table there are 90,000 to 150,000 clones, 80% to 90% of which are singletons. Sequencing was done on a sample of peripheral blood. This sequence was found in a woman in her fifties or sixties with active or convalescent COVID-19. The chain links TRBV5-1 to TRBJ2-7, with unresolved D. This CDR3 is CASSLAVSSYEQYF. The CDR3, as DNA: TGCGCCAGCAGCTTGGCAGTAAGCTCCTACGAGCAGTACTTC.